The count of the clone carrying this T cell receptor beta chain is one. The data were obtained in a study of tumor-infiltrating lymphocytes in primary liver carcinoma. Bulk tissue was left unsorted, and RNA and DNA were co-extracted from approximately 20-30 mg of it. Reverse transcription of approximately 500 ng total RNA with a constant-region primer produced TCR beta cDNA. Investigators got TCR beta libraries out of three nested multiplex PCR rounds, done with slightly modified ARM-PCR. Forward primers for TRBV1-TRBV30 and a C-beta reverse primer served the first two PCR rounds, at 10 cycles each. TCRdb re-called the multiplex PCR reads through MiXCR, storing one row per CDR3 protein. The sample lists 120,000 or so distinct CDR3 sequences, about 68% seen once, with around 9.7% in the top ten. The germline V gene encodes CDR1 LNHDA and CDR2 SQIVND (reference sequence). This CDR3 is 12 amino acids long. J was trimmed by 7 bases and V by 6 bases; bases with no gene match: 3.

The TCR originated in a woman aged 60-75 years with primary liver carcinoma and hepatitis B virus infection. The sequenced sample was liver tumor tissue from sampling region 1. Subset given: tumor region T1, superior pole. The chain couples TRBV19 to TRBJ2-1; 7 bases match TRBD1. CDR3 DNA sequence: TGTGCCAGTAGGACAGGGTGGAATGAGCAGTTCTTC. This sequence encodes CASRTGWNEQFF.